This T cell receptor (beta chain) comes out of a study of blood T cell repertoires in COVID-19. Germline V CDR1 and CDR2: KGHDR, SFDVKD. This CDR3 has 16 residues. Losses at the gene ends were 4 bases for V and 4 bases for J; bases not matched to a gene: 7. This clone was seen a single time. Generated by immunoSEQ multiplex PCR, the TCRdb table keeps only in-frame clones and is missing some. The sample lists about 110,000 clones; 88% were seen once. The chain is built from TRBV24-1 and TRBJ2-5, with 11 bases that match TRBD1. Sequencing used peripheral blood. The receptor's source is a human donor in a cohort sampled during active COVID-19. The CDR3 DNA is TGTGCCACCAGTGACCCGGGACAGGGGGTGCGAGAGACCCAGTACTTC. This translates into CATSDPGQGVRETQYF.